This T cell receptor (beta chain) was observed in a study of cytomegalovirus exposure and HLA in healthy donors. The PCR ran on 60 Vbeta and 13 Jbeta primers. The protocol was immunoSEQ multiplex PCR, while the TCRdb copy is restricted to in-frame clones and leaves out a portion. The sample holds over 90,000 clones; approximately 70% are singletons and the top ten take roughly 3%. The study's findings and limits: In a later analysis, TCR beta V- and J-gene trimming was associated with a missense DCLRE1C variant.

Comments on this clone: The antigen is unknown.

Germline V gene data show CDR1 as SGHDT and CDR2 as YYEEEE. Trimming cost V 4 bases and J 7 bases; bases outside gene matches: 10. This CDR3 spans 14 amino acids. The sequence was collected from a woman in her 50s in good health and CMV-seronegative. Sequenced material: PBMCs. This chain joins TRBV5-6 and TRBJ1-2, with 7 nucleotides matching TRBD1. CDR3 bases: TGTGCCAGCAGCCCTAGGGGGCCTCAGAGTGGCTACACCTTC. It specifies CASSPRGPQSGYTF.